This TCR beta chain was found in a study of CD8+ T cells in alopecia areata. Notes on the study in general: In scalp samples, resident alphabeta T cells of normal skin are also sequenced. Possibly as an HLA-related effect, TCR sharing across patients appeared less clear than in mice. With tofacitinib ongoing, many expanded lesional clones persisted in both scalp and blood. Lesional scalp, notably in alopecia totalis/universalis, had clonality above that of normal scalp.

As to this clone: The antigen is undetermined.

Trimming removed 1 base from V and 2 bases from J, with 14 bases in between. Per germline, CDR1 GTSNPN and CDR2 SVGIG (reference sequence). The CDR3 is 15 amino acids. The sequencing template was cDNA reverse transcribed from extracted RNA. Measured with immunoSEQ multiplex PCR; TCRdb has only the in-frame clones, and not every one. Of about 180,000 clones in the sample, 40% to 55% were seen once. Treatment denoted: oral pan-JAK inhibitor, 5-10 mg twice daily. The clonotype originates from a human donor with alopecia areata. This chain links TRBV30 with TRBJ1-2, with D maybe TRBD1 (6 bases). The material was CD8+ T cells sorted from blood, obtained around week 53, from a patient treated with tofacitinib. DNA for the CDR3: TGTGCCTGGAGTGATCTCTCAGGACAGAACTATGGCTACACCTTC. Translated, it gives CAWSDLSGQNYGYTF.